The clone carrying this TCR beta chain was observed a few times. The antigen is undetermined. This sample was included in a study of cytomegalovirus exposure and HLA in healthy donors. With 60 Vbeta and 13 Jbeta primers, the PCR was carried out. The data were produced by immunoSEQ multiplex PCR, yet TCRdb's version contains in-frame clones alone and is incomplete. This sample has about 120,000 clones, with 17% found just once. Study-wide points: It was approximately 160 TCR beta chains that were listed as cytomegalovirus-associated. Immune exposure was documented only through CMV serostatus. Among the most significant clusters, several appeared linked to common viral pathogens in a later analysis.

V was shortened by 3 bases and J by 0 bases, with 12 bases between the two germline ends. The CDR3 extends over 14 amino acids. CDR1 GTSNPN and CDR2 SVGIG come from the germline V gene (reference sequence). This sequence was found in a female donor in good health and CMV-seropositive. The chain employs TRBV30 and TRBJ2-7, with TRBD1 as a possible D gene (6 bases). The sample was PBMCs. CDR3 in DNA: TGTGCCTGGAGCCTCAGGGGATCCTCCTACGAGCAGTACTTC. Translating it yields CAWSLRGSSYEQYF.